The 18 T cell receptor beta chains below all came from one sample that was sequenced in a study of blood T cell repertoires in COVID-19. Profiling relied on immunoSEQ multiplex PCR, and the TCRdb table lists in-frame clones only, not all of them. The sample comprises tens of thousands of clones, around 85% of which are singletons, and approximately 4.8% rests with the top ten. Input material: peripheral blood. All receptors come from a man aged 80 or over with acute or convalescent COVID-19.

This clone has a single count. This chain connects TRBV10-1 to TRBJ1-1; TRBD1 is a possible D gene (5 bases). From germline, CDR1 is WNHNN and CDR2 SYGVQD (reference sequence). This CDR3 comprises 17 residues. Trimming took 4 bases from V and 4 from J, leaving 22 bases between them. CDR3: CASSANSGTGESTEAFF. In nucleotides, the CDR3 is TGCGCCAGCAGTGCCAACTCCGGGACGGGAGAGAGCACTGAAGCTTTCTTT.

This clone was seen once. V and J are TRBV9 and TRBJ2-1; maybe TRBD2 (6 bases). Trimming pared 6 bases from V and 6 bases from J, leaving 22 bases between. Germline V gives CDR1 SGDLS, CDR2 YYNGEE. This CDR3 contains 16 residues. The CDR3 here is CASILTGRISGNEQFF. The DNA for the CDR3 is TGTGCCAGCATCTTGACCGGGAGAATATCGGGCAATGAGCAGTTCTTC.

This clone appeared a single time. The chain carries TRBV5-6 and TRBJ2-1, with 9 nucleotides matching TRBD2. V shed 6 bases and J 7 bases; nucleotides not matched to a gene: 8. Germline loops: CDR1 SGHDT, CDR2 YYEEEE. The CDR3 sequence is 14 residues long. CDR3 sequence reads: CASTEKREVNEQFF. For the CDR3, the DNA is TGTGCCAGCACCGAGAAGCGGGAGGTTAATGAGCAGTTCTTC.

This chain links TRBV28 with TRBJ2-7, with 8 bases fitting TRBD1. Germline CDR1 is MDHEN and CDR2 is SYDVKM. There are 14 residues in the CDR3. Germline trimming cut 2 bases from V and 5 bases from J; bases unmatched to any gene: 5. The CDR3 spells CASSLGTGVNEQYF. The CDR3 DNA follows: TGTGCCAGCAGTTTAGGGACAGGAGTGAACGAGCAGTACTTC.

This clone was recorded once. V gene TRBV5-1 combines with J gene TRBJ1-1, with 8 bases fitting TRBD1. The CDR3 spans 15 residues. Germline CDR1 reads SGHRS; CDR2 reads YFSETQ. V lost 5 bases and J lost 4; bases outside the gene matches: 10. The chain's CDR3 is CASSYSGGESTEAFF. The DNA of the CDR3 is TGCGCCAGCAGTTACTCAGGGGGCGAGTCCACTGAAGCTTTCTTT.

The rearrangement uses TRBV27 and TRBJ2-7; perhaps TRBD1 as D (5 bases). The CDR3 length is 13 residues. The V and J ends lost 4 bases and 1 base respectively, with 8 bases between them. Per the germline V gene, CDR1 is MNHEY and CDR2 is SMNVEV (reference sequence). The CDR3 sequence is CASSSDTSYEQYF. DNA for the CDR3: TGTGCCAGCAGTTCGGACACTTCCTACGAGCAGTACTTC.

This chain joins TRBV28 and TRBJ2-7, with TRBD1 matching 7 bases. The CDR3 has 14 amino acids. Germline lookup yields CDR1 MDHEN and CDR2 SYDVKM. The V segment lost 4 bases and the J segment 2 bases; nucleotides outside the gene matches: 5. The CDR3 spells CASSSPDRPYEQYF. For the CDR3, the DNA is TGTGCCAGCAGTTCCCCGGACAGGCCCTACGAGCAGTACTTC. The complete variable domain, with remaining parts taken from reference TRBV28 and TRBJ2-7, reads DVKVTQSSRYLVKRTGEKVFLECVQDMDHENMFWYRQDPGLGLRLIYFSYDVKMKEKGDIPEGYSVSREKKERFSLILESASTNQTSMYLCASSSPDRPYEQYFGPGTRLTVT.

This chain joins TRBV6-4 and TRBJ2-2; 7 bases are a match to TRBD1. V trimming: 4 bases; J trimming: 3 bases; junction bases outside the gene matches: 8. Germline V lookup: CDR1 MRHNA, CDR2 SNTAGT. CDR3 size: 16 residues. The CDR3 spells CASSAQTGWDTGELFF. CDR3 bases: TGTGCCAGCAGTGCCCAGACAGGGTGGGACACCGGGGAGCTGTTTTTT.

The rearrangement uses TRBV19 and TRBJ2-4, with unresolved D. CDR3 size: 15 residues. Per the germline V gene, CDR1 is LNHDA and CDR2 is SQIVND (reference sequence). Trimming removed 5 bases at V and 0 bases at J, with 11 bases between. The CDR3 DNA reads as TGTGCCAGTAGTTCGAGTTTACTAGCCAAAAACATTCAGTACTTC. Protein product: CASSSSLLAKNIQYF.

The CDR3 region is CASSQEDPGTGGTGELFF. DNA of the CDR3: TGCGCCAGCAGCCAAGAGGATCCCGGGACAGGGGGTACCGGGGAGCTGTTTTTT. The chain is built from TRBV4-1 and TRBJ2-2, with 11 positions matching TRBD1. V trimming: 0 bases; J trimming: 5 bases; junction bases outside the gene matches: 8. Germline V gene data show CDR1 as MGHRA and CDR2 as YSYEKL. The CDR3 spans 18 residues.

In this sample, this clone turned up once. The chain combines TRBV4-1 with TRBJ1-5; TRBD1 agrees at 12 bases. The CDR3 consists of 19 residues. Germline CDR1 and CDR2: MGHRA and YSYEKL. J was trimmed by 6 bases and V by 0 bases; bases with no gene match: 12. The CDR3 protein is CASSQERDRGRGGAQPQHF. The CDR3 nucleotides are TGCGCCAGCAGCCAAGAGAGGGACAGGGGGCGCGGTGGCGCTCAGCCCCAGCATTTT.

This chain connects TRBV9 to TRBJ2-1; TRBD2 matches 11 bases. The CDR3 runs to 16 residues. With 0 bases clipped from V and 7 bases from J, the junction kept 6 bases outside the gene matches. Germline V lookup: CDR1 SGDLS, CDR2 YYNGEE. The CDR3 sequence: CASSVGSSGGVNEQFF. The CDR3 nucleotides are TGTGCCAGCAGCGTAGGAAGTAGCGGGGGGGTGAATGAGCAGTTCTTC.

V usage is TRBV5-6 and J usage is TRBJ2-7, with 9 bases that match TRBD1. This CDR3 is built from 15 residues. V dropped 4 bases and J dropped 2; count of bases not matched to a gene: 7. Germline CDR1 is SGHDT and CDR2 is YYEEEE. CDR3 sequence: CASSPDRGGPYEQYF. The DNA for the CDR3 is TGTGCCAGCAGCCCGGACAGGGGCGGCCCCTACGAGCAGTACTTC.

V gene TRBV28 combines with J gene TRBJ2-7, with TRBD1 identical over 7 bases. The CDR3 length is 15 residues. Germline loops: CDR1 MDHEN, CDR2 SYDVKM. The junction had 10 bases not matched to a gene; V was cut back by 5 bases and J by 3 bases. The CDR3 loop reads CASSPYGTAGYEQYF. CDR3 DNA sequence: TGTGCCAGCAGTCCCTACGGGACAGCTGGCTACGAGCAGTACTTC. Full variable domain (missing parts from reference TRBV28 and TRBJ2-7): DVKVTQSSRYLVKRTGEKVFLECVQDMDHENMFWYRQDPGLGLRLIYFSYDVKMKEKGDIPEGYSVSREKKERFSLILESASTNQTSMYLCASSPYGTAGYEQYFGPGTRLTVT.

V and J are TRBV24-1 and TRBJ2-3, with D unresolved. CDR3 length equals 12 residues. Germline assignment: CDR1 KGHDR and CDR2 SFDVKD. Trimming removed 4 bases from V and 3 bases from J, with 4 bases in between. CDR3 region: CATSDQTDTQYF. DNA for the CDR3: TGTGCCACCAGTGACCAAACAGATACGCAGTATTTT.

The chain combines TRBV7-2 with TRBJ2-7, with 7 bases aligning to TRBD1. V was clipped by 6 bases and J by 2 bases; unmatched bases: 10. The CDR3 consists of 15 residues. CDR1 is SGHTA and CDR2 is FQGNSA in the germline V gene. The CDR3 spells CASRGGEGMAYEQYF. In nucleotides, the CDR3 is TGTGCCAGCAGAGGGGGCGAGGGAATGGCCTACGAGCAGTACTTC.

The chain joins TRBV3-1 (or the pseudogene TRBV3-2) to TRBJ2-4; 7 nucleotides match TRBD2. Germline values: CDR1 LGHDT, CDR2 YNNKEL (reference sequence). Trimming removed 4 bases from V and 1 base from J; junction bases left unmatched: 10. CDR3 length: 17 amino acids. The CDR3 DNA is TGTGCCAGCAGCCCTCGACTAGCCAACTGGGCCAAAAACATTCAGTACTTC. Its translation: CASSPRLANWAKNIQYF.

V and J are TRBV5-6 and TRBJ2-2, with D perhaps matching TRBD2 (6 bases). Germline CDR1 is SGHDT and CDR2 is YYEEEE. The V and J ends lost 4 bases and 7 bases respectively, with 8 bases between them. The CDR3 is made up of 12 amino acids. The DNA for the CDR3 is TGTGCCAGCAGCAGGGACTTCGGGGAGCTGTTTTTT. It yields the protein CASSRDFGELFF.